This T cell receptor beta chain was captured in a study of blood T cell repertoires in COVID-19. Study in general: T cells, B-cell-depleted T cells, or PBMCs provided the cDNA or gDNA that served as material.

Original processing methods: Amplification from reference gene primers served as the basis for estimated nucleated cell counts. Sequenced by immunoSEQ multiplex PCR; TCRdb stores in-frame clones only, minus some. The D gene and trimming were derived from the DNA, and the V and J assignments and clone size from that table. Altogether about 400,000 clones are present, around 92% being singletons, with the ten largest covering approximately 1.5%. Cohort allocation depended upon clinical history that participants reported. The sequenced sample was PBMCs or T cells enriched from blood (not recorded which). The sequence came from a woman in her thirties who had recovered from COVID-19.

The CDR3 reads CASSGARSTDTQYF. CDR3 nucleotides: TGTGCCAGCAGTGGGGCACGAAGCACAGATACGCAGTATTTT. The chain is built from TRBV25-1 and TRBJ2-3; D gene ambiguous. From germline, CDR1 is MGHDK and CDR2 SYGVNS. The CDR3 has 14 residues. Trimming took off 4 bases at V and 0 bases at J, with 8 bases between the two ends.